This T cell receptor beta chain appears in the sequencing data of a study of low-dose radiotherapy and immunotherapy resistance in tumors (dated by TCRdb to 2022 to 2024). Regarding the complete study: Cohort 1 received 0.5 Gy per fraction every 2 weeks, with a prescribed total PTV dose of 6.5 Gy. Patients were given nivolumab as a 240 mg flat dose every two weeks and ipilimumab at 1 mg/kg every six weeks, with both drugs delivered intravenously. Patients took aspirin 300 mg orally once daily for four cycles, starting on cycle 1 day 1. Patients in Cohort 2 were given 1 Gy per fraction every two weeks, for a total of 13 Gy across 26 weeks. First-strand cDNA was synthesized using Superscript III and a set of TRAV- and TRBV-specific primers, so that both TCRalpha and TCRbeta chains were covered. Cyclophosphamide 200 mg/m2 was administered intravenously every two weeks, one day before each radiation and immunotherapy administration. Trial participants were not randomized into treatment groups. The translational analysis covered eight patients: three from the first dose cohort and the first five from the second dose cohort.

In its sample, this clonotype was seen many times. The target of this receptor is not known. Per-base qualities were not stored, and no clone one base away is much larger. The reads were generated on an Illumina HiSeq 2500. TCRs were amplified with Phusion for approximately 21 PCR cycles, with a constant-region primer paired with the adapter attached to the V primers. The isolated mRNA was amplified using the MessageAmp II aRNA Amplification Kit, with in vitro transcription performed for about 16 hours at 37 degrees C. The Dynabeads mRNA DIRECT Purification Kit was used to isolate the mRNA for TCR sequencing. Indexed Illumina adapters were added in a second Phusion PCR of 25 cycles, after which AMPure XP beads were used to purify the products. The original methods were these. Using custom Perl scripts, TCR sequences encoding the same protein were pooled, out-of-frame sequences were removed, and the abundance of each clonotype was computed. Any TCR sequence backed by just one read was left out of the analysis. Among the metrics used to describe the repertoires were Shannon entropy, Gini index, clonality, richness, and the frequency of TCRs shared between repertoires. TCRdb trimmed public reads at Q25 via fastp, called clones via MiXCR and kept in-frame beta chains. CDR3 protein duplicates are merged, each entry listing the most common genes and DNA. None of the V and J calls come from the authors' own analysis; TCRdb made them. The sample includes approximately 52,000 distinct CDR3 sequences, with around 34% observed a single time. Clones ranked in the top ten supply approximately 7.6% of the sample.

Interpreted using the paper, the time point label stands for: after trial treatment. The sample's treatment or condition label, in plain terms: LDRT plus nivolumab, ipilimumab, low-dose cyclophosphamide and aspirin (RACIN trial). Donors were enrolled in RACIN, a single-arm phase I dose-escalation trial in which nivolumab, ipilimumab, aspirin, low-dose cyclophosphamide and low-dose radiotherapy were combined. Patients were eligible if they had advanced solid tumors that were TIL-negative. The CDR3 contains 13 residues, cysteine and phenylalanine counted. The CDR3 DNA has 39 bases and is translated from base 1. V drops 3 bases and J drops 1 base, leaving 6 bases in between.

The sequence joins TRBV12-3 or TRBV12-4 to TRBJ1-1; the D gene lacks a confident call. Sample: PBMCs, taken after low-dose radiotherapy plus immunotherapy. This TCR came from a male donor with rectosigmoid adenocarcinoma. The CDR3 protein: CASSFAGNTEAFF. In nucleotides, the sequence is TGTGCCAGCAGTTTTGCAGGGAACACTGAAGCTTTCTTT.